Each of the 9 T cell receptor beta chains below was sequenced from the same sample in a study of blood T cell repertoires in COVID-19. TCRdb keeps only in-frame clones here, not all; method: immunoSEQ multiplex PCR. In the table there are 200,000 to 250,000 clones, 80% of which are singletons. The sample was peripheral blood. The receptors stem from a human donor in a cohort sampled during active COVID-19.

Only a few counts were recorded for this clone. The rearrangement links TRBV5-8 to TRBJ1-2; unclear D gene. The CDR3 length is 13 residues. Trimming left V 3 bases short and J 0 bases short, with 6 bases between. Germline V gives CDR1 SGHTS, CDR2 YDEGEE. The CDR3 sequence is CASSSVPNYGYTF. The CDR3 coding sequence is TGTGCCAGCAGCTCAGTCCCTAACTATGGCTACACCTTC.

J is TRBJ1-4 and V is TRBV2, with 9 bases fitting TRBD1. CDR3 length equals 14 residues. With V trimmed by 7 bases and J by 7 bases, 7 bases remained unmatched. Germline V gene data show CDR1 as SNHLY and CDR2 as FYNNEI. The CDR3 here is CASKIQGASEKLFF. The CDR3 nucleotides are TGTGCCAGCAAGATACAGGGGGCTAGTGAAAAACTGTTTTTT. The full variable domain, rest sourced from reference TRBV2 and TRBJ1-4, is EPEVTQTPSHQVTQMGQEVILRCVPISNHLYFYWYRQILGQKVEFLVSFYNNEISEKSEIFDDQFSVERPDGSNFTLKIRSTKLEDSAMYFCASKIQGASEKLFFGSGTQLSVL.

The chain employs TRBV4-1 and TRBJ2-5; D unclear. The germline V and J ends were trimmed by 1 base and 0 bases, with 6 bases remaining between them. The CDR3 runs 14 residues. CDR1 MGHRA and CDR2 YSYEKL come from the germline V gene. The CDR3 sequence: CASSQAVNQETQYF. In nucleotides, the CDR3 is TGCGCCAGCAGCCAAGCGGTTAACCAAGAGACCCAGTACTTC.

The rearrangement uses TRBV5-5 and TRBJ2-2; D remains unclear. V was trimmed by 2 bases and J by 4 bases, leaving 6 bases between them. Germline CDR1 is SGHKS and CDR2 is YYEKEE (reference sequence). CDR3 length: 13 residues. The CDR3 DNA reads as TGTGCCAGCAGCTTTCTGTCCACCGGGGAGCTGTTTTTT. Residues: CASSFLSTGELFF.

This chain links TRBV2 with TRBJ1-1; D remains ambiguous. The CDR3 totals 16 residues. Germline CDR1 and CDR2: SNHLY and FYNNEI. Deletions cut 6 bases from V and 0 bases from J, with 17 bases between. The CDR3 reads CASSATVTSMNTEAFF. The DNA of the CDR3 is TGTGCCAGCAGCGCGACTGTTACTTCTATGAACACTGAAGCTTTCTTT.

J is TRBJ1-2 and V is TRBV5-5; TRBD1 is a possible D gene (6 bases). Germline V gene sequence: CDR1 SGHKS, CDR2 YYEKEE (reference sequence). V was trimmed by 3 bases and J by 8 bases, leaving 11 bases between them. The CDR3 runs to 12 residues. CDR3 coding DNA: TGTGCCAGCAGCTCGGCAGGGGTCGGCTACACCTTC. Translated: CASSSAGVGYTF. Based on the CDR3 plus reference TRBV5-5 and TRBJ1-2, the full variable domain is DAGVTQSPTHLIKTRGQQVTLRCSPISGHKSVSWYQQVLGQGPQFIFQYYEKEERGRGNFPDRFSARQFPNYSSELNVNALLLGDSALYLCASSSAGVGYTFGSGTRLTVV.

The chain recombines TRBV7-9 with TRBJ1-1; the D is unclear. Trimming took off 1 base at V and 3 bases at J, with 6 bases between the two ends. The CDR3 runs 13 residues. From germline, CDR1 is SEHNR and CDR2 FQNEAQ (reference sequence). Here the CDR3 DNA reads TGTGCCAGCAGCTTAGGACTTTACACTGAAGCTTTCTTT. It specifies CASSLGLYTEAFF.

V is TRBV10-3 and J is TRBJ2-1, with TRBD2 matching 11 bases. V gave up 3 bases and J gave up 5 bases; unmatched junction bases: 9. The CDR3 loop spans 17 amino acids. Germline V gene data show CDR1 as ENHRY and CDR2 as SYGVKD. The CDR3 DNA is TGTGCCATCAGTGACCTCGGGCTACTAGCGGGAGACAATGAGCAGTTCTTC. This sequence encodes CAISDLGLLAGDNEQFF.

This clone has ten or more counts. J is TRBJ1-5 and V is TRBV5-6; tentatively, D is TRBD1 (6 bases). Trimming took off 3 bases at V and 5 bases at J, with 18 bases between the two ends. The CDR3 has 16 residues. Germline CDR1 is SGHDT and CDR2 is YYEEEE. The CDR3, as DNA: TGTGCCAGCAGCTCTACATTTTCGGGGGGGCATCAGCCCCAGCATTTT. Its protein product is CASSSTFSGGHQPQHF.